This T cell receptor beta chain was obtained from a study of blood T cell repertoires in COVID-19 (dated by TCRdb to about 2020). For context, the study as a whole: Samples covering the acute and convalescent phases of COVID-19 were provided by collaborators in the United States, Italy and Spain. Nearly every sample came with metadata listing a de-identified subject ID, COVID-19 status, age in years and sex. Samples came from the ongoing ImmuneRACE study (first 160 participants) plus 1,254 subjects from 6 global collaborators. The dataset comprised deeply sampled blood TCRbeta repertoires from subjects exposed to, actively infected with, or recovered from COVID-19. The repertoires were released in a freely available public database intended as a resource for research on the immune response to SARS-CoV-2. The prospective study material was composed of cDNA or gDNA derived from T cells, B-cell-depleted T cells, or PBMCs. HLA class I and class II types, where available, came from metadata supplied by the sample provider rather than from assay-based typing.

TCRbeta CDR3 regions were amplified from genomic DNA by means of the immunoSEQ Assay, a bias-controlled multiplex PCR. The authors' pipeline ran thus. Nucleated cell counts per sample were estimated from amplification of reference gene primers within the assay. To quantify the absolute abundance of each unique TCRbeta CDR3 rearrangement, sequence reads were collapsed and filtered. For each sample, productive Simpson clonality was calculated as the square root of Simpson's diversity index across productive rearrangements. Here the immuneACCESS table is served through TCRdb, limited to in-frame sequences with V and J called. Missing clones are a known gap in these copies; in checked studies unresolved V genes cover under half, and the rest lacks a known reason. That table furnishes V, J and clone size, whereas the DNA furnished D and trimming. The sample contains under 250,000 clones, around four fifths of them found a single time. The biggest ten clones account for around 6.8% of the sample.

Whole blood was collected in K2EDTA tubes by collaborating institutions according to the institutions' own protocols. For TCRbeta analysis, collaborators shipped samples in one of three forms: frozen whole blood, isolated PBMCs, or DNA extracted from either of those sample types. This clone was picked up a small number of times. Its antigen is unknown. The input lacks base qualities; no much larger clone sits a single base away. Taken from cysteine to phenylalanine, the CDR3 has 16 residues. Of all the DNA, just the CDR3 is kept, 48 bases in frame from base 1. CDR1 MNHNS and CDR2 SASEGT are derived from the germline V gene. V is cut by 1 base and J by 4 bases, and the space between the germline ends is 15 bases. The paper as a whole reports these results and caveats: Clinical and demographic metadata were provided uncurated, with the amount varying by source and participant.

The clonotype originates from a woman aged 55-69 years with active or convalescent COVID-19. Sequencing used peripheral blood. Here the chain combines TRBV6-1 and TRBJ2-3; the D gene is perhaps TRBD1, on 5 matching bases. The CDR3 is CASSEGGLKVSDTQYF. Here is the DNA: TGTGCCAGCAGTGAAGGGGGCCTGAAAGTCTCAGATACGCAGTATTTT.